The sequence of this T cell receptor (beta chain) was determined in a study of cytomegalovirus exposure and HLA in healthy donors. The CDR3 runs to 15 residues. CDR1 LGHNA and CDR2 YNFKEQ come from the germline V gene. V dropped 1 base and J dropped 10; count of bases not matched to a gene: 5. The PCR contained 60 Vbeta and 13 Jbeta primers. Libraries were prepared by immunoSEQ multiplex PCR; TCRdb keeps only in-frame clonotypes and omits some of them. The sample includes over 150,000 clones, 65% to 90% of them seen just once. The sequencing input was PBMCs. The receptor comes from a human donor in good health. The rearrangement links TRBV4-2 to TRBJ2-1; 12 bases map to TRBD2. CDR3 amino acids: CASSQASGGAGEQFF. CDR3 DNA sequence: TGTGCCAGCAGCCAAGCTAGCGGGGGGGCGGGGGAGCAGTTCTTC.